This T cell receptor (beta chain) emerged from a study of blood T cell repertoires in COVID-19. Study context: The samples span acute and convalescent COVID-19 from the United States, Italy and Spain. PBMCs, B-cell-depleted T cells, or T cells provided the cDNA or gDNA that made up the material.

CDR1 is SGHTA and CDR2 is FQGNSA in the germline V gene. The CDR3 runs 16 residues. Trimming cost V 8 bases and J 2 bases, with 19 bases left between them. Original processing methods: Scientists estimated how many nucleated cells there were by amplifying reference gene primers. Profiling relied on immunoSEQ multiplex PCR, and the TCRdb table lists in-frame clones only, not all of them. V, J and clone size were drawn from that table, and D and trimming were deduced from the DNA. The table includes about 52,000 clones, over 85% detected once. The sequencing sample was made of peripheral blood. This chain joins TRBV7-2 and TRBJ1-5; TRBD1 might be the D (6 bases). The clonotype originates from a man older than 75 with active or convalescent COVID-19. CDR3 protein: CASHSAGVGGNQPQHF. The DNA of the CDR3 is TGTGCCAGCCACTCGGCAGGGGTGGGTGGCAATCAGCCCCAGCATTTT. The full variable domain, with the rest looked up from reference TRBV7-2 and TRBJ1-5, is GAGVSQSPSNKVTEKGKDVELRCDPISGHTALYWYRQSLGQGLEFLIYFQGNSAPDKSGLPSDRFSAERTGGSVSTLTIQRTQQEDSAVYLCASHSAGVGGNQPQHFGDGTRLSIL.